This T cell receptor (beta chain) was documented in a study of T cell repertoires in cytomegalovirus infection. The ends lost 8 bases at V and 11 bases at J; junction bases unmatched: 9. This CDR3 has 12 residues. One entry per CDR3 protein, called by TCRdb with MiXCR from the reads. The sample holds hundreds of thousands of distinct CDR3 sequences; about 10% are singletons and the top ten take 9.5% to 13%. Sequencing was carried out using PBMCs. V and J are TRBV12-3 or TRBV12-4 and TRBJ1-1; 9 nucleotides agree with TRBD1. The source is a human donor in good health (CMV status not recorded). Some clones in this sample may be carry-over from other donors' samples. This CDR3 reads CASCTGGATAFF. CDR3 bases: TGTGCCAGCTGTACAGGGGGCGCGACGGCTTTCTTT.